Following are 8 T cell receptor beta chains from one sample sequenced in a study of blood T cell repertoires in COVID-19. Sequencing was performed with immunoSEQ multiplex PCR; in TCRdb, only in-frame clones are kept and a portion is missing. The data show 33,000 or so clones, 90% seen once. The source material was peripheral blood. The receptors originated from a man between 65 and 85 years old with active or convalescent COVID-19.

The chain recombines TRBV5-1 with TRBJ1-5; 7 nucleotides agree with TRBD1. CDR1 and CDR2 from the germline V gene are SGHRS and YFSETQ. Losses at the gene ends were 0 bases for V and 4 bases for J; bases not matched to a gene: 4. CDR3 length equals 15 residues. The CDR3 DNA reads as TGCGCCAGCAGCTTGGCAGGGGGGATTAATCAGCCCCAGCATTTT. This codes for CASSLAGGINQPQHF.

The J gene is TRBJ1-2, the V gene TRBV5-4; 11 bases fit TRBD1. The CDR3 totals 16 residues. In germline, CDR1 is SGHNT, CDR2 YYREEE (reference sequence). The junction had 6 bases not matched to a gene; V was cut back by 1 base and J by 4 bases. For the CDR3, the DNA is TGTGCCAGCAGCTTGCCTCCGGGACAGGGGGTCTATGGCTACACCTTC. Translated, it gives CASSLPPGQGVYGYTF.

The chain is built from TRBV11-2 and TRBJ2-7; D might be TRBD2 (6 bases). Germline-derived CDR1 and CDR2 are SGHAT and FQNNGV. The CDR3 totals 13 residues. V was trimmed by 7 bases and J by 3 bases, leaving 13 bases between them. The CDR3 sequence: CASTDSGHYEQYF. The CDR3 DNA reads TGTGCCAGCACCGATAGCGGACACTACGAGCAGTACTTC.

The chain has TRBV15 and TRBJ1-4; 7 nucleotides match TRBD1. CDR1 and CDR2 (germline): LNHNV, YYDKDF (reference sequence). This CDR3 contains 15 residues. J was trimmed by 2 bases and V by 3 bases; bases with no gene match: 3. The CDR3 sequence is CATSRGTVTNEKLFF. CDR3 in DNA: TGTGCCACCAGCAGGGGGACAGTCACTAATGAAAAACTGTTTTTT.

The chain uses TRBV4-2 and TRBJ1-2; unclear D gene. The V end was cut by 0 bases, the J end by 4 bases, with 12 bases between. Germline V lookup: CDR1 LGHNA, CDR2 YNFKEQ. The CDR3 totals 15 residues. CDR3 DNA sequence: TGTGCCAGCAGCCAAGATTACAACCGGGGCTATGGCTACACCTTC. As protein: CASSQDYNRGYGYTF.

This clone was recorded once. J is TRBJ1-4 and V is TRBV9; 7 positions agree with TRBD1. Unmatched junction bases numbered 5, after V lost 4 bases and J lost 5 bases. The CDR3 consists of 14 residues. The germline CDR1 and CDR2 sequences are SGDLS and YYNGEE. CDR3 nucleotides: TGTGCCAGCAGCCGGGACAGCCTAAATGAAAAACTGTTTTTT. Residues: CASSRDSLNEKLFF.

The J gene is TRBJ1-2, the V gene TRBV6-5, with 8 bases matching TRBD1. The CDR3 spans 13 residues. J lost 3 bases, V lost 6 bases, and 3 bases had no gene match. Germline V gene lookup returns CDR1 MNHEY and CDR2 SVGAGI. CDR3 bases: TGTGCCAGCAGCCCGGACAGGGACTATGGCTACACCTTC. Translation gives CASSPDRDYGYTF.

The V call is TRBV4-3, the J call TRBJ1-1; TRBD1 is a possible D gene (6 bases). Germline V gene data show CDR1 as LGHNA and CDR2 as YSLEER. The germline V and J ends were trimmed by 0 bases and 6 bases, with 17 bases remaining between them. The CDR3 length is 16 residues. Written as DNA, the CDR3 is TGCGCCAGCAGCCAAGATGGGGGCAGGGGTAGTCCTGAAGCTTTCTTT. This gives the protein CASSQDGGRGSPEAFF.